This T cell receptor beta chain came from a study of T cell repertoires in cytomegalovirus infection. Turning to the study itself: Public TCR beta signature analysis indicated the presence of both CMV infection and matching HLA type.

Whole-study findings and limits: Dominating the ex vivo response were HLA-C-restricted CMV-specific TCR beta clonotypes.

Worth noting for this clonotype: What it binds is not known.

Via MiXCR, TCRdb re-called the reads, giving one row per CDR3 protein. Here the sample spans approximately 730,000 distinct CDR3 sequences, almost 30% being singletons. V shed 8 bases and J shed 2 bases, with 9 bases lying between them. CDR3 length: 12 residues. The receptor was isolated from a human donor in good health (CMV status not recorded). Some clones in this sample may be carry-over from other donors' samples. The chain uses TRBV12-3 or TRBV12-4 and TRBJ1-1; D gene unclear. Sequenced here: cultured CD8+ T cells from PBMCs, sampled from culture after CMV antigen stimulation. The chain's CDR3 is CASGGSNTEAFF. The CDR3, as DNA: TGTGCCAGCGGAGGGTCAAACACTGAAGCTTTCTTT.